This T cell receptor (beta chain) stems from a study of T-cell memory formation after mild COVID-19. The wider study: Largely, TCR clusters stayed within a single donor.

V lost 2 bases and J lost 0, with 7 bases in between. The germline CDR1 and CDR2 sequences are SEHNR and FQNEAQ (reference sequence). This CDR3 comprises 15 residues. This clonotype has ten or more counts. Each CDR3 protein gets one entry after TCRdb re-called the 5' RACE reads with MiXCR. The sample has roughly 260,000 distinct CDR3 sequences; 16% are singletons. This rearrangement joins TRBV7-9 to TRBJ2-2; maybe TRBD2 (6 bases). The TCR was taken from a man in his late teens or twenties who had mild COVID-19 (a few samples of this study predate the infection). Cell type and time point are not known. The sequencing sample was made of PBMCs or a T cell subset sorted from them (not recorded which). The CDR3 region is CASSLRGTNTGELFF. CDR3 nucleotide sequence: TGTGCCAGCAGCTTACGGGGGACGAACACCGGGGAGCTGTTTTTT. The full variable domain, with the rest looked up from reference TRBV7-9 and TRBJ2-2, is DTGVSQNPRHKITKRGQNVTFRCDPISEHNRLYWYRQTLGQGPEFLTYFQNEAQLEKSRLLSDRFSAERPKGSFSTLEIQRTEQGDSAMYLCASSLRGTNTGELFFGEGSRLTVL.